The clone carrying this T cell receptor (beta chain) was counted between two and nine times. Per the germline V gene, CDR1 is GTSNPN and CDR2 is SVGIG (reference sequence). V was pared by 1 base and J by 0 bases, with 6 bases between. The CDR3 extends over 13 amino acids. MiXCR, applied by TCRdb to the PCR reads, yields one record per CDR3 protein. The table includes 60,000 to 80,000 distinct CDR3 sequences, around a sixth detected once. These data originate in a study of molecular identifiers for immune sequencing clone quantification. The chain is built from TRBV30 and TRBJ1-1; D gene uncertain. The TCR was taken from a human donor in good health. Some libraries in this study had Jurkat cell RNA spiked in. Material: naive CD8+ T cells from blood, with Jurkat cell RNA spiked in. Documented subset: FACS-sorted CD8+CD4-CCR7+CD45RA+ naive T cells. The CDR3 loop is CAWSGTMNTEAFF. The CDR3 bases are TGTGCCTGGAGTGGGACCATGAACACTGAAGCTTTCTTT. The complete variable domain, with remaining parts taken from reference TRBV30 and TRBJ1-1, reads SQTIHQWPATLVQPVGSPLSLECTVEGTSNPNLYWYRQAAGRGLQLLFYSVGIGQISSEVPQNLSASRPQDRQFILSSKKLLLSDSGFYLCAWSGTMNTEAFFGQGTRLTVV.